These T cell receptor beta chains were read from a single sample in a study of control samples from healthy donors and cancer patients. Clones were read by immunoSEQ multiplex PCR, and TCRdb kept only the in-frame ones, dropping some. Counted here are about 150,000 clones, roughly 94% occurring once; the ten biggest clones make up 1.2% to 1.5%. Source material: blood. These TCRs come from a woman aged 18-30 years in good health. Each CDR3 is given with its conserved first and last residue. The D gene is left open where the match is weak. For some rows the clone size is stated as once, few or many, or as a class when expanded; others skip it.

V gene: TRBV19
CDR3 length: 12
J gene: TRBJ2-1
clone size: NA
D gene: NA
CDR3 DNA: TGTGCCAGTAGTAGCCGGGATGACCAGCAGTTCTTC
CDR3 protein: CASSSRDDQQFF

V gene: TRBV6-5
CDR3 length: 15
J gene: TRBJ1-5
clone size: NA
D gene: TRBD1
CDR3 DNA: TGTGCCAGCAGTTTGGGGACAGGGCCAAATCAGCCCCAGCATTTT
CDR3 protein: CASSLGTGPNQPQHF

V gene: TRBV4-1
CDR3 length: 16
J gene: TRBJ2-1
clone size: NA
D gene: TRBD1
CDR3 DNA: TGCGCCAGCAGCCACTTCGACAGGGGGGTTTACAATGAGCAGTTCTTC
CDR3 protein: CASSHFDRGVYNEQFF

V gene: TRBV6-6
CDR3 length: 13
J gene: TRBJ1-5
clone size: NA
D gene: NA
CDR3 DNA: TGTGCCAGCAGTTTTAGCCGCGATCAGCCCCAGCATTTT
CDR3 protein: CASSFSRDQPQHF

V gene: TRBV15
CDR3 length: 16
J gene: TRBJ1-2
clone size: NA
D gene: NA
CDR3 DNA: TGTGCCACCAGCAGAATTCCCCGGGTCAGAAACTATGGCTACACCTTC
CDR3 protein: CATSRIPRVRNYGYTF

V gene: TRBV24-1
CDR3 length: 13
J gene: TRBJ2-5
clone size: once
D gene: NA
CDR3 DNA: TGTGCCACCAGTGCTTCCACTCAAGAGACCCAGTACTTC
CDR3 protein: CATSASTQETQYF

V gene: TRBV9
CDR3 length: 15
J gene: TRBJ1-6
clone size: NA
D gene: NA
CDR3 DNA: TGTGCCAGCAGCGTAGGCCAGGCTTATAATTCACCCCTCCACTTT
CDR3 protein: CASSVGQAYNSPLHF

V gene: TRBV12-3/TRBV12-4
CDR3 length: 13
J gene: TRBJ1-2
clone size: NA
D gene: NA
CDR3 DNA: TGTGCCAGCAGTTCTGTCGAATCAGGAGGCTACACCTTC
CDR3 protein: CASSSVESGGYTF

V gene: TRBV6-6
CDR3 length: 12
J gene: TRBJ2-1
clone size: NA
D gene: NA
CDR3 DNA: TGTGCCAGCAGTTACAACCTAGCTGAGCAGTTCTTC
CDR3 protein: CASSYNLAEQFF

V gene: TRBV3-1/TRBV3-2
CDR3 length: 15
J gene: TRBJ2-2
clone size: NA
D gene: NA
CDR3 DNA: TGTGCCAGCAGCCCCGGGGGGCCGGACACCGGGGAGCTGTTTTTT
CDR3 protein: CASSPGGPDTGELFF

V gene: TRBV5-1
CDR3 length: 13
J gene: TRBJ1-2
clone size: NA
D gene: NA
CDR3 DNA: TGCGCCAGCACAGAGCTCGGGAACTATGGCTACACCTTC
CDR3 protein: CASTELGNYGYTF

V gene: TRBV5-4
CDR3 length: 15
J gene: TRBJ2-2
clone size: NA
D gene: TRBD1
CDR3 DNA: TGTGCCAGCAGCGCGACAGGGGTCAACACCGGGGAGCTGTTTTTT
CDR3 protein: CASSATGVNTGELFF

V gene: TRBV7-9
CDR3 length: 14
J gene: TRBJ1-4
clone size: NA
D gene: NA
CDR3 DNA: TGTGCCAGCACCCCTATGTTGGGGATAGAAAAACTGTTTTTT
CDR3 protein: CASTPMLGIEKLFF

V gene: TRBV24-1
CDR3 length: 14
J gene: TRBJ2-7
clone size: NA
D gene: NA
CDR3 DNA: TGTGCCACCAGTGAGTCAGGGGCCCTCTACGAGCAGTACTTC
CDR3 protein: CATSESGALYEQYF

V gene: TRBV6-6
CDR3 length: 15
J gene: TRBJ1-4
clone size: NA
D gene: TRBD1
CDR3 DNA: TGTGCCAGCAGTTTCCTCCGGACAGGGGAGGAAAAACTGTTTTTT
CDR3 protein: CASSFLRTGEEKLFF

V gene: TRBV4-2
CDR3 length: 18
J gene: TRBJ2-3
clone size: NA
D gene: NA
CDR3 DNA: TGTGCCAGCAGCCAAGAAAGTCGCGGAGCATATAACACAGATACGCAGTATTTT
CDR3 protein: CASSQESRGAYNTDTQYF

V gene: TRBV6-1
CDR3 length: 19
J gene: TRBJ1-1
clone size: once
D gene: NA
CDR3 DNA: TGTGCCAGCAGTGAAGCTATGGGTCGGGCAGTTAGGTCGAACACTGAAGCTTTCTTT
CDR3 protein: CASSEAMGRAVRSNTEAFF

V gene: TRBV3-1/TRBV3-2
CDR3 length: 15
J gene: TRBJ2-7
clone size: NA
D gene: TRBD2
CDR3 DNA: TGTGCCAGCAGCCAAGGGGGACTAGCGGGGTACGAGCAGTACTTC
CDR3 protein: CASSQGGLAGYEQYF

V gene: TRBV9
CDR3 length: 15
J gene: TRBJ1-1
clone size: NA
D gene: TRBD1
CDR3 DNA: TGTGCCAGCAGCCCCGCCGGGACAGGGAACCCTGAAGCTTTCTTT
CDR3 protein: CASSPAGTGNPEAFF

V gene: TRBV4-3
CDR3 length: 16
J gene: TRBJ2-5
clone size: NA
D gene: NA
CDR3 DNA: TGCGCCAGCAGCCAAGAGGGTCGCCTACACCAAGAGACCCAGTACTTC
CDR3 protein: CASSQEGRLHQETQYF

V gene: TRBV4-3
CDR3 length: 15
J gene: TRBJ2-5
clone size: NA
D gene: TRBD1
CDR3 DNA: TGCGCCAGCAGCCAAGGGGTGAGGGGGCCAGAGACCCAGTACTTC
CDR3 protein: CASSQGVRGPETQYF

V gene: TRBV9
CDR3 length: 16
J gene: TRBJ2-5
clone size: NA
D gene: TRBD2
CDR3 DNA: TGTGCCAGCAGCGTAGGGGGGGGACCCTTTGGAGAGACCCAGTACTTC
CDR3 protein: CASSVGGGPFGETQYF

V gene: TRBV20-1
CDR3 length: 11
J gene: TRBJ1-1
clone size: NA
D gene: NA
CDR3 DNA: TGCAGTGCCGCTACGGGGGCCAACATTTTTTTT
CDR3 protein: CSAATGANIFF

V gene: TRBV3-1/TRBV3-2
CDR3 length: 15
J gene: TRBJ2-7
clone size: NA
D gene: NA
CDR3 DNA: TGTGCCAGCAGCCCCGGATCCGGCACAGCCTACGAGCAGTACTTC
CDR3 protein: CASSPGSGTAYEQYF

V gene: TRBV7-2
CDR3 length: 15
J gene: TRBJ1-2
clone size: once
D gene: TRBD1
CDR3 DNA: TGTGCCAGCAGCCCCGAGGGACAGGGGGCCTATGGCTACACCTTC
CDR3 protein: CASSPEGQGAYGYTF

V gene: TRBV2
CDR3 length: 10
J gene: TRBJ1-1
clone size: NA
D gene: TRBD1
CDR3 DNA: TGTGCCAGCGGGGGACAGTTCCCTTTCTTT
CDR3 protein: CASGGQFPFF

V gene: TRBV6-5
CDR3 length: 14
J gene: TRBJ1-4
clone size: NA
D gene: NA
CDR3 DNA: TGTGCCAGCAGCCGGACAGCAACTAATGAAAAACTGTTTTTT
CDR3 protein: CASSRTATNEKLFF

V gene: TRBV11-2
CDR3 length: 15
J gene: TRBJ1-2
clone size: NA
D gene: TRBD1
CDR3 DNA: TGTGCCAGCAGCTTAAGGAGGGGGCCAACCTATGGCTACACCTTC
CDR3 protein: CASSLRRGPTYGYTF

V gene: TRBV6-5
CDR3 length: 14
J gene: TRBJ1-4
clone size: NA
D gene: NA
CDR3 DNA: TGTGCCAGCAGTTTGAAGGCCTCTAATGAAAAACTGTTTTTT
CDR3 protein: CASSLKASNEKLFF

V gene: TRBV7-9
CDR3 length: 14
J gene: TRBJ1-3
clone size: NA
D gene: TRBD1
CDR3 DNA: TGTGCCAGCAGCCCAGACAGGGCTGGAAACACCATATATTTT
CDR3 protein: CASSPDRAGNTIYF

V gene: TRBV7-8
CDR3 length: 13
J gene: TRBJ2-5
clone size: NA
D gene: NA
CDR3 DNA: TGTGCCAGCAGCTTAAACTTTCAAGAGACCCAGTACTTC
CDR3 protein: CASSLNFQETQYF

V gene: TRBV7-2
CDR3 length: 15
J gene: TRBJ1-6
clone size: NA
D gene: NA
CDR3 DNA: TGTGCCAGCAGCTTAGTCCAGGGAAGGAGGTCACCCCTCCACTTT
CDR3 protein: CASSLVQGRRSPLHF

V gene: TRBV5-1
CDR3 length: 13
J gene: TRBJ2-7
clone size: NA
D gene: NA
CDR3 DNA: TGCGCCAGCAGCCAATTTGGGGTCTACGAGCAGTACTTC
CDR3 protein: CASSQFGVYEQYF

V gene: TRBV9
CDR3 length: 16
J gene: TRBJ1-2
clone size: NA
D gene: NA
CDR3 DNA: TGTGCCAGCAGCCCCGGGACTTTCTTTTCTAACTATGGCTACACCTTC
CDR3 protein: CASSPGTFFSNYGYTF

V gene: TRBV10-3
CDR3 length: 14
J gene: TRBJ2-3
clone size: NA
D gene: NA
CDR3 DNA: TGTGCCATCAGTGAGTGGCAAGGGACAGATACGCAGTATTTT
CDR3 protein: CAISEWQGTDTQYF

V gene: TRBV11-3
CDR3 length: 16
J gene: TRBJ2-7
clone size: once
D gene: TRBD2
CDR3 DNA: TGTGCCAGCAGCTTCACCCTGGGCGGGACTAAATACGAGCAGTACTTC
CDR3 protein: CASSFTLGGTKYEQYF